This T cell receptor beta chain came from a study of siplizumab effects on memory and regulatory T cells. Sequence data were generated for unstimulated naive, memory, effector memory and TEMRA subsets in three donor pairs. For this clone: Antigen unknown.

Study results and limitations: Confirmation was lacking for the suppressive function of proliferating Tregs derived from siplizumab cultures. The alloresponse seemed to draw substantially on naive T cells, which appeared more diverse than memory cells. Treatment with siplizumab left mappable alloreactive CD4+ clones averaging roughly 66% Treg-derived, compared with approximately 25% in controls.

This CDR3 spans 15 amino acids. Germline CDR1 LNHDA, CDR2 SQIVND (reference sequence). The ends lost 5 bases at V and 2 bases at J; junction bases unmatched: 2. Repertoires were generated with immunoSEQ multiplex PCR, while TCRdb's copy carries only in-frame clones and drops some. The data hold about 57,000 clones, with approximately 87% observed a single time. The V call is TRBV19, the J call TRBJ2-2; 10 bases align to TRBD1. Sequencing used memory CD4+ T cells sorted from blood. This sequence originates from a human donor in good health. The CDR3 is CASSDRGLNTGELFF. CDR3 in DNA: TGTGCCAGTAGTGACAGGGGGCTTAACACCGGGGAGCTGTTTTTT.